Below, one T cell receptor beta chain is given with its context. The table came from immunoSEQ multiplex PCR; TCRdb's copy has only in-frame clones and leaves some out. The sample lists roughly 400,000 clones, roughly 86% occurring once. The sample originates from a study of blood T cell repertoires in COVID-19. The CDR3 is made up of 14 amino acids. After removal of 3 bases from V and 11 bases from J, the junction contained 10 bases not matched to a gene. Per germline, CDR1 SGDLS and CDR2 YYNGEE. The sequenced material came from PBMCs or T cells enriched from blood (not recorded which). This chain joins TRBV9 and TRBJ1-1; 10 nucleotides agree with TRBD1. This TCR came from a woman aged 25-40 years who had recovered from COVID-19. The chain's CDR3 is CASSGGQGELVAFF. The CDR3 coding sequence is TGTGCCAGCAGCGGCGGACAGGGGGAGTTAGTTGCTTTCTTT.